This TCR beta chain was found in a study of siplizumab effects on memory and regulatory T cells. Here immunoSEQ multiplex PCR was the method, and the copy in TCRdb shows in-frame clones only, minus some. The sample records 100,000 or so clones, roughly 91% being singletons. Germline loops: CDR1 SGDLS, CDR2 YYNGEE. V shed 0 bases and J shed 7 bases, with 20 bases lying between them. This CDR3 has 17 residues. The sequence was collected from a human donor in good health. The V and J genes are TRBV9 and TRBJ1-3, with a possible D match to TRBD1 (5 bases). Sequenced: CD4+ T cells sorted from blood. This CDR3 is CASSVAVRPGSSNTIYF. The DNA for the CDR3 is TGTGCCAGCAGCGTAGCGGTTCGCCCAGGGAGTAGTAACACCATATATTTT.